This is a list of T cell receptor beta chains from one sample in a study of OX40 agonist ivuxolimab in advanced cancers. Profiling relied on immunoSEQ multiplex PCR, and the TCRdb table lists in-frame clones only, not all of them. Among tens of thousands of clones, about 87% were seen once, and the ten largest hold 6.5% to 8.5%. Sample: CD4+ or CD8+ T cells sorted from blood, taken in a trial of the OX40 agonist ivuxolimab. The source is an adult with an advanced solid tumor such as melanoma, head and neck, liver or kidney cancer. Both conserved end residues are part of each CDR3. A D gene is named only where the DNA matches it firmly. Not every row has a clone size; where given, it reads once, few, many or a size class.

-	15	TRBV25-1	TRBJ1-6	TRBD1	CASSEPGQGISPLHF	TGTGCCAGCAGTGAGCCGGGACAGGGGATTTCACCCCTCCACTTT
few	15	TRBV18	TRBJ1-5	-	CASSRTDNSNQPQHF	TGTGCCAGCTCACGGACAGACAATAGCAATCAGCCCCAGCATTTT
once	16	TRBV7-2	TRBJ1-2	-	CASSSSPGQINYGYTF	TGTGCCAGCAGTTCGAGTCCGGGACAAATTAACTATGGCTACACCTTC
-	15	TRBV11-3	TRBJ2-3	TRBD2	CASSPRTSSTDTQYF	TGTGCCAGCAGCCCCCGGACTAGCAGCACAGATACGCAGTATTTT
-	13	TRBV9	TRBJ1-5	-	CASSADLDQPQHF	TGTGCCAGCAGCGCGGACTTAGATCAGCCCCAGCATTTT
few	13	TRBV14	TRBJ1-1	TRBD1	CASSLTGGTEAFF	TGTGCCAGCAGCCTGACAGGGGGCACTGAAGCTTTCTTT
-	15	TRBV5-1	TRBJ2-2	TRBD1	CASSWDRGITGELFF	TGCGCCAGCAGCTGGGACAGGGGTATAACCGGGGAGCTGTTTTTT
-	15	TRBV11-3	TRBJ2-2	-	CASSITFTLTGELFF	TGTGCCAGCAGTATTACCTTTACCCTCACCGGGGAGCTGTTTTTT
-	17	TRBV5-1	TRBJ1-1	-	CASSLVLVGRGNTEAFF	TGCGCCAGCAGCTTGGTTTTAGTGGGCCGGGGGAACACTGAAGCTTTCTTT
-	16	TRBV4-2	TRBJ2-3	TRBD1	CASSGGGQGESDTQYF	TGTGCCAGCAGCGGAGGAGGACAGGGGGAATCAGATACGCAGTATTTT
-	15	TRBV5-1	TRBJ1-1	-	CASSLGRWENTEAFF	TGCGCCAGCAGCTTGGGACGGTGGGAGAACACTGAAGCTTTCTTT
-	14	TRBV15	TRBJ1-5	-	CATSGGKGNQPQHF	TGTGCCACCAGTGGGGGGAAGGGGAATCAGCCCCAGCATTTT
-	16	TRBV7-9	TRBJ2-7	TRBD2	CASSLWLAGGPGEQYF	TGTGCCAGCAGCTTATGGCTAGCGGGGGGGCCTGGCGAGCAGTACTTC
-	15	TRBV4-1	TRBJ2-2	-	CASSQEGTRTGELFF	TGCGCCAGCAGCCAAGAGGGGACTCGGACCGGGGAGCTGTTTTTT
-	18	TRBV5-4	TRBJ2-7	TRBD2	CASSSTSTSGRAVDEQYF	TGTGCCAGCAGTTCCACTTCGACTAGCGGGAGGGCCGTGGACGAGCAGTACTTC
-	14	TRBV5-4	TRBJ2-5	-	CASSSGTFKETQYF	TGTGCCAGCAGCTCCGGGACTTTTAAAGAGACCCAGTACTTC
few	13	TRBV14	TRBJ1-6	-	CASSLSHNSPLHF	TGTGCCAGCAGCCTCAGCCATAATTCACCCCTCCACTTT
-	15	TRBV28	TRBJ1-1	-	CASEGRPLMNTEAFF	TGTGCCAGCGAAGGGAGGCCCCTTATGAACACTGAAGCTTTCTTT
-	16	TRBV9	TRBJ2-5	-	CASSVDNRLRQETQYF	TGTGCCAGCAGCGTAGATAACAGATTACGCCAAGAGACCCAGTACTTC
-	15	TRBV28	TRBJ2-7	-	CASSFLTEGSYEQYF	TGTGCCAGCAGTTTCCTGACAGAGGGCTCCTACGAGCAGTACTTC
-	12	TRBV9	TRBJ1-1	-	CASQGDYTEAFF	TGTGCCAGCCAGGGAGATTACACTGAAGCTTTCTTT
-	16	TRBV11-3	TRBJ2-4	-	CASRPRGEGAKNIQYF	TGTGCCAGCAGGCCGAGGGGAGAAGGGGCCAAAAACATTCAGTACTTC
-	11	TRBV20-1	TRBJ2-3	-	CSASSTDTQYF	TGCAGTGCTAGTAGCACAGATACGCAGTATTTT
few	13	TRBV14	TRBJ1-2	-	CASSQDAYRDYTF	TGTGCCAGCAGCCAAGATGCCTACCGGGACTACACCTTC
-	14	TRBV2	TRBJ1-2	-	CASSSNREGNGYTF	TGTGCCAGCAGTTCTAACAGGGAAGGAAATGGCTACACCTTC
-	17	TRBV28	TRBJ2-7	-	CASSLSQSLAPGREQYF	TGTGCCAGCAGTTTAAGTCAGTCCCTGGCTCCCGGTAGGGAGCAGTACTTC
-	16	TRBV10-3	TRBJ1-2	TRBD1	CAISESGTGLAYGYTF	TGTGCCATCAGTGAGTCCGGGACAGGGCTTGCCTATGGCTACACCTTC
-	15	TRBV7-2	TRBJ1-5	TRBD1	CASSLVTGGTQPQHF	TGTGCCAGCAGCTTGGTAACAGGGGGCACTCAGCCCCAGCATTTT
-	13	TRBV18	TRBJ2-5	-	CASLLVSGETQYF	TGTGCCAGCTTGCTCGTGAGCGGAGAGACCCAGTACTTC
-	17	TRBV4-1	TRBJ1-2	-	CASSQEKGLDALGGYTF	TGCGCCAGCAGCCAAGAAAAGGGTCTCGACGCGTTAGGCGGCTACACCTTC
-	16	TRBV21-1	TRBJ1-1	-	CASSLLIDTIRTEAFF	TGTGCCAGCAGCCTGCTAATAGACACAATTCGCACTGAAGCTTTCTTT
-	13	TRBV12-5	TRBJ2-5	TRBD1	CASGFDRAMTQYF	TGTGCTAGTGGTTTCGACAGGGCGATGACCCAGTACTTC
-	14	TRBV4-1	TRBJ2-1	-	CASSQGGRGHEQFF	TGCGCCAGCAGCCAAGGTGGCAGGGGCCATGAGCAGTTCTTC
few	15	TRBV2	TRBJ1-2	TRBD1	CASSLLGQRDYGYTF	TGTGCCAGCAGCCTTTTGGGACAGAGAGACTATGGCTACACCTTC
-	17	TRBV15	TRBJ2-1	TRBD2	CATSRDQTSGGENEQFF	TGTGCCACCAGCAGAGATCAGACTAGCGGAGGGGAGAATGAGCAGTTCTTC
few	16	TRBV7-8	TRBJ1-3	TRBD1	CASSGPTGAVGNTIYF	TGTGCCAGCAGCGGTCCGACAGGGGCCGTCGGAAACACCATATATTTT
-	13	TRBV6-5	TRBJ1-1	TRBD1	CASIQGENTEAFF	TGTGCCAGCATCCAGGGGGAGAACACTGAAGCTTTCTTT
-	16	TRBV27	TRBJ2-1	TRBD2	CASSLARGGNTNEQFF	TGTGCCAGCAGCCTCGCGCGGGGGGGCAATACCAATGAGCAGTTCTTC
-	19	TRBV18	TRBJ2-2	TRBD2	CASSLLPGTSGANTGELFF	TGTGCCAGCTCACTACTTCCCGGGACTAGCGGGGCTAACACCGGGGAGCTGTTTTTT
-	14	TRBV19	TRBJ1-2	-	CASSGQLVYYGYTF	TGTGCCAGTAGTGGACAGCTAGTATACTATGGCTACACCTTC
-	16	TRBV18	TRBJ2-1	-	CASSPEDGRSYNEQFF	TGTGCCAGCTCACCAGAGGACGGACGCTCCTACAATGAGCAGTTCTTC
-	11	TRBV28	TRBJ1-2	-	CASSWISTYTF	TGTGCCAGCAGCTGGATCTCCACCTACACCTTC
-	14	TRBV5-1	TRBJ1-6	-	CASSLEGEGSPLHF	TGCGCCAGCAGCTTGGAAGGCGAAGGTTCACCCCTCCACTTT
few	12	TRBV6-5	TRBJ2-2	-	CASSFGGGELFF	TGTGCCAGCAGTTTCGGCGGCGGGGAGCTGTTTTTT
-	17	TRBV7-2	TRBJ2-1	-	CASSPPRGLASYNEQFF	TGTGCCAGCAGCCCCCCCCGGGGTTTGGCCTCCTACAATGAGCAGTTCTTC
-	16	TRBV4-3	TRBJ2-2	-	CASSQGTGLNTGELFF	TGCGCCAGCAGCCAAGGGACGGGACTGAACACCGGGGAGCTGTTTTTT